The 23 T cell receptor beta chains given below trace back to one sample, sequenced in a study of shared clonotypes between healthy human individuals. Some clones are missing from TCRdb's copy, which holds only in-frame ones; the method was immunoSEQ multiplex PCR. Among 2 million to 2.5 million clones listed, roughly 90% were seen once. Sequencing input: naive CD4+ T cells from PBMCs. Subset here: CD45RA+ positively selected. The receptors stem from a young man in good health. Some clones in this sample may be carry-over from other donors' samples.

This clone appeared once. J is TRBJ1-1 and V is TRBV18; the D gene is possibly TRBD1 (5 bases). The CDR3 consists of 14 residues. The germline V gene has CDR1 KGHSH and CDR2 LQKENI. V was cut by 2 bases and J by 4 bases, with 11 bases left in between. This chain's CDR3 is CASSPTQGGTEAFF. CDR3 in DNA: TGTGCCAGCTCACCAACTCAGGGCGGCACTGAAGCTTTCTTT.

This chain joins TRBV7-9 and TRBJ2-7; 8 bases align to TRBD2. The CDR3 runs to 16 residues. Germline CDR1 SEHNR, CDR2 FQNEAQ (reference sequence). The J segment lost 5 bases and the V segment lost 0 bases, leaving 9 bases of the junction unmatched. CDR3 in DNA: TGTGCCAGCAGCTTAGCTAGCGGGGCACGTTTCCACGAGCAGTACTTC. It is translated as CASSLASGARFHEQYF.

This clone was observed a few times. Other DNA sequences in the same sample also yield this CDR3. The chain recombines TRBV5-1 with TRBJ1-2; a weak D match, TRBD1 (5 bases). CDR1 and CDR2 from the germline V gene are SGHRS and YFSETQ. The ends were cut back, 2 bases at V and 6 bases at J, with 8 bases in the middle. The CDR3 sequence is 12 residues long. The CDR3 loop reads CASSLGTDGYTF. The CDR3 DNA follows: TGCGCCAGCAGCTTAGGGACGGATGGCTACACCTTC.

CDR3 DNA: TGTGCCAGCAGCTCCCGGCGGAGGGACTTCGACACCGGGGAGCTGTTTTTT. Translation: CASSSRRRDFDTGELFF. The chain combines TRBV11-3 with TRBJ2-2; TRBD2 might be the D (6 bases). Per the germline V gene, CDR1 is SGHNT and CDR2 is YENEEA. V was cut by 4 bases and J by 3 bases, with 18 bases left in between. This CDR3 is built from 17 residues.

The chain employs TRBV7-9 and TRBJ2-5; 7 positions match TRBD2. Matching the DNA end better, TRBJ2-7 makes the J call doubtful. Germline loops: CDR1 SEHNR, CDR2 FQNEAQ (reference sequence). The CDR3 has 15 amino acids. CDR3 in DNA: TGTGCCAGCAGCTTAGGTAGTGCGGGAGACTACGAGCAGTACTTC. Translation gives CASSLGSAGDYEQYF.

The CDR3 here is CAWSALTAGSYNEQFF. The CDR3 DNA reads TGTGCCTGGAGTGCCCTGACAGCCGGCTCCTACAATGAGCAGTTCTTC. This chain uses TRBV30 with TRBJ2-1; a weak D match, TRBD1 (5 bases). This CDR3 has 16 residues. V lost 1 base and J lost 0, with 13 bases in between. CDR1 and CDR2 from the germline V gene are GTSNPN and SVGIG (reference sequence).

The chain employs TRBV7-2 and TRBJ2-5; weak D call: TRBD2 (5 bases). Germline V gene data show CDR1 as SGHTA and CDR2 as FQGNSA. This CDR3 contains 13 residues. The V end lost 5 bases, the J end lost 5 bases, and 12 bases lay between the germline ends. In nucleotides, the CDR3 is TGTGCCAGCAGCGAATCCCGGAGGGAGACCCAGTACTTC. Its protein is CASSESRRETQYF. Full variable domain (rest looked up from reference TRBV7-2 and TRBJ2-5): GAGVSQSPSNKVTEKGKDVELRCDPISGHTALYWYRQSLGQGLEFLIYFQGNSAPDKSGLPSDRFSAERTGGSVSTLTIQRTQQEDSAVYLCASSESRRETQYFGPGTRLLVL.

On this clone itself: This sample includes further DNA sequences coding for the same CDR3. The CDR3 here is CASSYGQGGGYTF. The CDR3, as DNA: TGTGCCAGCAGTTACGGACAGGGAGGTGGCTACACCTTC. The chain recombines TRBV6-5 with TRBJ1-2; 8 bases fit TRBD1. Germline CDR1 is MNHEY and CDR2 is SVGAGI. The trim removed 2 bases at V and 7 bases at J, leaving 3 bases unmatched. This CDR3 has 13 amino acids.

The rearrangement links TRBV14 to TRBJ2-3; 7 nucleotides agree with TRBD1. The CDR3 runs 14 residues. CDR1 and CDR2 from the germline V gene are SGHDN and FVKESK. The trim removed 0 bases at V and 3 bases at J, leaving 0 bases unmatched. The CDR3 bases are TGTGCCAGCAGCCAAGACAGGGGGACAGATACGCAGTATTTT. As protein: CASSQDRGTDTQYF.

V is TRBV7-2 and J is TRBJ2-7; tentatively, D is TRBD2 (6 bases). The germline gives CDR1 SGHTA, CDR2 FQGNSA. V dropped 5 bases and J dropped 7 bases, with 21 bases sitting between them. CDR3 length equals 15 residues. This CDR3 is CASSRTPTPAGEQYF. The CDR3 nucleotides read TGTGCCAGCAGCCGGACTCCCACCCCTGCGGGGGAGCAGTACTTC. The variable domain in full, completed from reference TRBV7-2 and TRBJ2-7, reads GAGVSQSPSNKVTEKGKDVELRCDPISGHTALYWYRQSLGQGLEFLIYFQGNSAPDKSGLPSDRFSAERTGGSVSTLTIQRTQQEDSAVYLCASSRTPTPAGEQYFGPGTRLTVT.

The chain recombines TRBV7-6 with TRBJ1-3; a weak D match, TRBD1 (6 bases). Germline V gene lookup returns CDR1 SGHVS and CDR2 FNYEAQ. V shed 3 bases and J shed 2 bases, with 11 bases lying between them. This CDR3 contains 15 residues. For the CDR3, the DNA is TGTGCCAGCAGCTTCACCGGGGGCACTGGAAACACCATATATTTT. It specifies CASSFTGGTGNTIYF.

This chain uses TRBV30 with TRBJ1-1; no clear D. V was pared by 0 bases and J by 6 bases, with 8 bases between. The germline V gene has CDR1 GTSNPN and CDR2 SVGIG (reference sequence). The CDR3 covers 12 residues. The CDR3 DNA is TGTGCCTGGAGTGTCCAGTTCGCTGAAGCTTTCTTT. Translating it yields CAWSVQFAEAFF.

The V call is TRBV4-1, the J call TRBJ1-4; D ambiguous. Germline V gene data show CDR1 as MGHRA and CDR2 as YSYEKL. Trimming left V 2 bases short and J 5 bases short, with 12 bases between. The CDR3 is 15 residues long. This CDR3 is CASSQPDGANEKLFF. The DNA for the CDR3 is TGCGCCAGCAGCCAACCGGACGGAGCCAATGAAAAACTGTTTTTT.

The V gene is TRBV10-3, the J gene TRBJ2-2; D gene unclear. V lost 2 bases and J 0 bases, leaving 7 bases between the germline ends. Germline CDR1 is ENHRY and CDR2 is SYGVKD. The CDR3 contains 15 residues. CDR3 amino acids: CAISERSPNTGELFF. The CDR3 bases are TGTGCCATCAGTGAGCGTAGCCCGAACACCGGGGAGCTGTTTTTT.

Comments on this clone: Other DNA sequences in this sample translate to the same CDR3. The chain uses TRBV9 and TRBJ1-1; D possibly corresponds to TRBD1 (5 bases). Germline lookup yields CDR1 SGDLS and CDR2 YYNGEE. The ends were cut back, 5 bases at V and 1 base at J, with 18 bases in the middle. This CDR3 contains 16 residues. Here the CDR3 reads CASSVRPGVGNTEAFF. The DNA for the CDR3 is TGTGCCAGCAGTGTAAGGCCGGGGGTTGGGAACACTGAAGCTTTCTTT.

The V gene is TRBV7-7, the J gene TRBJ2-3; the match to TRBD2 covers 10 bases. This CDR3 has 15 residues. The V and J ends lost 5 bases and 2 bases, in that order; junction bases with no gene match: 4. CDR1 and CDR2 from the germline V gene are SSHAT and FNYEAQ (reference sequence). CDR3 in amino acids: CASSRGLAVTDTQYF. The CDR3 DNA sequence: TGTGCCAGCAGCCGAGGACTAGCGGTCACAGATACGCAGTATTTT.

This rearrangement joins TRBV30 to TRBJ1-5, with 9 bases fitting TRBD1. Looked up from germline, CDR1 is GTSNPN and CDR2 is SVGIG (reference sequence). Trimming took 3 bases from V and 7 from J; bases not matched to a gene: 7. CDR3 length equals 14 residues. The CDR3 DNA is TGTGCCTGGAGGGCGTGGGACAGGGAACAGCCCCAGCATTTT. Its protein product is CAWRAWDREQPQHF. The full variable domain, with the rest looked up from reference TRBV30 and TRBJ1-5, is SQTIHQWPATLVQPVGSPLSLECTVEGTSNPNLYWYRQAAGRGLQLLFYSVGIGQISSEVPQNLSASRPQDRQFILSSKKLLLSDSGFYLCAWRAWDREQPQHFGDGTRLSIL.

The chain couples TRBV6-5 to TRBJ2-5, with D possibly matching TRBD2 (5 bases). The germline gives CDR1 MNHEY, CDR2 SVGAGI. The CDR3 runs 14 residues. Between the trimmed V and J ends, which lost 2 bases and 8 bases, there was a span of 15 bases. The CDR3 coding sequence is TGTGCCAGCAGTTACGCACCAACCCGGGAAACCCAGTACTTC. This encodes CASSYAPTRETQYF.

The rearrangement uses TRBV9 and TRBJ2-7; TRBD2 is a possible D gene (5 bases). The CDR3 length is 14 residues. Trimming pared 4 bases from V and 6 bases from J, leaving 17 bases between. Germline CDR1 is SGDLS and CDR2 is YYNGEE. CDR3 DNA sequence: TGTGCCAGCAGCTCCCGAGGGCTAGCACTCGAGCAGTACTTC. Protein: CASSSRGLALEQYF.

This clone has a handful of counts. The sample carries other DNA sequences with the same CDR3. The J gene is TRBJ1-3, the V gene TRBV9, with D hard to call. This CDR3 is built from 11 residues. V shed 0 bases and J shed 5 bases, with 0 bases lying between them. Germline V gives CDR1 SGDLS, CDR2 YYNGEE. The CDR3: CASSVGNTIYF. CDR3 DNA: TGTGCCAGCAGCGTAGGAAACACCATATATTTT.

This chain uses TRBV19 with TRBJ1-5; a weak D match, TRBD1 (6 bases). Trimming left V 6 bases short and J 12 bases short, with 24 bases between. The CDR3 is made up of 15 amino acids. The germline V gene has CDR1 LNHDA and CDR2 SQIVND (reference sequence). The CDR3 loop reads CASSLRGQPPLGQHF. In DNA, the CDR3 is TGTGCCAGTAGCTTGAGAGGACAGCCACCCCTTGGCCAGCATTTT.

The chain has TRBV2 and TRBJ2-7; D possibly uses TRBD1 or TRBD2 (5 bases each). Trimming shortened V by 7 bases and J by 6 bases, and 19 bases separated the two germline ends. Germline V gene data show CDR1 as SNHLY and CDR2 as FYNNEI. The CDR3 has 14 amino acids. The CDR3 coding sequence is TGTGCCAGCACCACTGAGGGGAGTCGAGGCGAGCAGTACTTC. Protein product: CASTTEGSRGEQYF.

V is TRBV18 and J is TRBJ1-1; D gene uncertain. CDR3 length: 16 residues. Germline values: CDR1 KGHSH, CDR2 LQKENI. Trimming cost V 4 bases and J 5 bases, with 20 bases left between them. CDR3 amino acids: CASSRGRELSLTEAFF. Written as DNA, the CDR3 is TGTGCCAGCTCACGTGGAAGGGAGTTAAGTTTGACTGAAGCTTTCTTT.